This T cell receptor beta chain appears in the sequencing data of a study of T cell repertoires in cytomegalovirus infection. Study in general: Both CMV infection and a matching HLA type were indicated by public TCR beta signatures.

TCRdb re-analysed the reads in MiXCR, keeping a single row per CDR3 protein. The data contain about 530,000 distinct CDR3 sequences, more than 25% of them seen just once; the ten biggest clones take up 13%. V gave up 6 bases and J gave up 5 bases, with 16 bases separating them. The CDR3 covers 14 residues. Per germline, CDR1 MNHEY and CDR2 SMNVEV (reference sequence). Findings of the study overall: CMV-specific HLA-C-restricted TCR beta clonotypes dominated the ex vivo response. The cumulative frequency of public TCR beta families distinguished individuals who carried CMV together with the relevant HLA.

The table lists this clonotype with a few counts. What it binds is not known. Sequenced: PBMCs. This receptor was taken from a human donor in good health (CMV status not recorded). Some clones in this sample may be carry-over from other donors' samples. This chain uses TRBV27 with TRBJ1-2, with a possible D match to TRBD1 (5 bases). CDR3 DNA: TGTGCCAGCAGCTTTCTAGGGGTAGGGTATGGCTACACCTTC. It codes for CASSFLGVGYGYTF.